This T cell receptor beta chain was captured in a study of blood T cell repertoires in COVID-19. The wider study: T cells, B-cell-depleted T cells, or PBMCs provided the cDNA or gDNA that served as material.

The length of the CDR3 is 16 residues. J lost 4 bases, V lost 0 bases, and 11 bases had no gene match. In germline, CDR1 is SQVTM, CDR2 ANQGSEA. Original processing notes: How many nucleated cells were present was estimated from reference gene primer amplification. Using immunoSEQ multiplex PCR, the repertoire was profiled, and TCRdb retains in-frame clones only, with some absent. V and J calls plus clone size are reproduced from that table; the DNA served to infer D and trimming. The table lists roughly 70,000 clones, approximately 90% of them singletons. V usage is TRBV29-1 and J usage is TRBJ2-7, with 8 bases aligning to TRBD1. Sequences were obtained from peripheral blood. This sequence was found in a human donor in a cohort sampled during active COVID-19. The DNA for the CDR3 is TGCAGCGTTGAAGATCCGGACAGGGAAGGTTCGTACGAGCAGTACTTC. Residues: CSVEDPDREGSYEQYF.